The 23 T cell receptor beta chains reported below all come from one sample, sequenced in a study of blood T cell repertoires in COVID-19. Repertoires were generated with immunoSEQ multiplex PCR, while TCRdb's copy carries only in-frame clones and drops some. The data contain fewer than 400,000 clones, 80% to 95% of them singletons. Sequencing was carried out using PBMCs or T cells enriched from blood (not recorded which). Receptors originate from a woman younger than 45 who had recovered from COVID-19.

The chain employs TRBV9 and TRBJ1-3; the D is unclear. The CDR3 sequence is 14 residues long. V lost 4 bases and J 4 bases, leaving 12 bases between the germline ends. CDR1 is SGDLS, CDR2 YYNGEE, per germline. The CDR3 protein is CASSFPSGGNTIYF. CDR3 DNA sequence: TGTGCCAGCAGCTTCCCCTCCGGGGGAAACACCATATATTTT.

V usage is TRBV7-3 and J usage is TRBJ2-4; tentatively, D is TRBD1 (5 bases). Germline V gives CDR1 SGHTA, CDR2 FQGTGA. The V and J ends lost 5 bases and 4 bases respectively, with 15 bases between them. The CDR3 runs 15 residues. The CDR3: CASSQGEGGKNIQYF. The DNA of the CDR3 is TGTGCCAGCAGCCAGGGCGAAGGTGGGAAAAACATTCAGTACTTC.

This chain uses TRBV4-1 with TRBJ1-2; D unresolved. The length of the CDR3 is 11 residues. V shed 0 bases and J shed 7 bases, with 3 bases lying between them. Germline CDR1 reads MGHRA; CDR2 reads YSYEKL. CDR3: CASSQDSGYTF. The CDR3 nucleotides are TGCGCCAGCAGCCAAGATAGTGGCTACACCTTC.

V gene TRBV19 combines with J gene TRBJ2-1, with 7 positions matching TRBD1. V gave up 3 bases and J gave up 3 bases; unmatched junction bases: 8. The CDR3 runs 16 residues. CDR1 LNHDA and CDR2 SQIVND come from the germline V gene (reference sequence). The CDR3 spells CASSMSYRGYYNEQFF. CDR3 DNA sequence: TGTGCCAGTAGTATGAGCTACAGGGGATACTACAATGAGCAGTTCTTC.

This sequence joins TRBV6-5 and TRBJ2-1; 8 nucleotides agree with TRBD1. Trimming removed 6 bases from V and 10 bases from J; junction bases left unmatched: 2. Germline-derived CDR1 and CDR2 are MNHEY and SVGAGI. The length of the CDR3 is 11 residues. The CDR3 region is CASRRQGEQFF. CDR3 in DNA: TGTGCCAGCAGAAGACAGGGGGAGCAGTTCTTC.

V gene TRBV28 combines with J gene TRBJ1-6; TRBD1 is a possible D gene (6 bases). The CDR3 covers 16 residues. Trimming left V 6 bases short and J 10 bases short, with 22 bases between. In germline, CDR1 is MDHEN, CDR2 SYDVKM. The CDR3 protein is CASRAAAGTRRSPLHF. The CDR3 DNA follows: TGTGCCAGCAGAGCGGCAGCCGGGACACGTCGATCACCCCTCCACTTT.

V and J are TRBV28 and TRBJ1-2, with TRBD1 matching over 7 bases. The CDR3 sequence is 14 residues long. V lost 4 bases, J lost 2 bases, and 4 bases stayed unmatched. Germline lookup yields CDR1 MDHEN and CDR2 SYDVKM. This chain's CDR3 is CASSYGGQNYGYTF. The CDR3 DNA sequence: TGTGCCAGCAGTTATGGGGGACAGAACTATGGCTACACCTTC.

This chain links TRBV5-1 with TRBJ2-2; 10 bases map to TRBD2. Trimming removed 2 bases from V and 5 bases from J; junction bases left unmatched: 12. The CDR3 spans 18 residues. The germline V gene encodes CDR1 SGHRS and CDR2 YFSETQ. The CDR3 here is CASSLSSGRLTGTGELFF. As DNA, the CDR3 is TGCGCCAGCAGCTTAAGTAGCGGGAGGCTTACTGGTACCGGGGAGCTGTTTTTT.

The rearrangement uses TRBV9 and TRBJ2-7; no firm D call. The CDR3 sequence is 13 residues long. Germline CDR1 and CDR2: SGDLS and YYNGEE. V was trimmed by 8 bases and J by 0 bases, leaving 12 bases between them. The CDR3 is CARPTVLSYEQYF. CDR3 DNA: TGTGCCAGACCCACGGTGCTCTCCTACGAGCAGTACTTC.

The chain uses TRBV14 and TRBJ2-7, with D maybe TRBD1 (5 bases). Germline V gene sequence: CDR1 SGHDN, CDR2 FVKESK. V was pared by 3 bases and J by 5 bases, with 11 bases between. This CDR3 is 13 amino acids long. The CDR3 coding sequence is TGTGCCAGCAGCCAGCCCTGGGGCAACGAGCAGTACTTC. Translating it yields CASSQPWGNEQYF. Drawing the rest from reference TRBV14 and TRBJ2-7, the complete variable domain is EAGVTQFPSHSVIEKGQTVTLRCDPISGHDNLYWYRRVMGKEIKFLLHFVKESKQDESGMPNNRFLAERTGGTYSTLKVQPAELEDSGVYFCASSQPWGNEQYFGPGTRLTVT.

J is TRBJ2-3 and V is TRBV14, with D maybe TRBD2 (6 bases). Trimming removed 4 bases at V and 0 bases at J, with 17 bases between. Germline CDR1 reads SGHDN; CDR2 reads FVKESK. This CDR3 region has 17 residues. Written as DNA, the CDR3 is TGTGCCAGCAGCCGATTGGGGGACTTCCCTAGCACAGATACGCAGTATTTT. The encoded protein is CASSRLGDFPSTDTQYF.

The rearrangement joins TRBV29-1 to TRBJ2-1; a weak D match, TRBD2 (6 bases). V gave up 2 bases and J gave up 5 bases, with 13 bases separating them. Germline-derived CDR1 and CDR2 are SQVTM and ANQGSEA. The CDR3 is 14 residues long. The CDR3 nucleotides read TGCAGCGTTGAACCGTGGGACTCGCACAATGAGCAGTTCTTC. Amino acid sequence: CSVEPWDSHNEQFF.

V gene TRBV5-5 combines with J gene TRBJ2-7; D is unresolved. The CDR3 covers 13 residues. The germline gives CDR1 SGHKS, CDR2 YYEKEE (reference sequence). Trimming removed 4 bases at V and 1 base at J, with 9 bases between. CDR3 DNA: TGTGCCAGCAGCCTCGAGATTTCCTACGAGCAGTACTTC. Encoded protein: CASSLEISYEQYF.

The chain links TRBV29-1 to TRBJ2-5; 7 nucleotides line up with TRBD2. The CDR3 has 12 residues. The J segment lost 4 bases and the V segment lost 4 bases, leaving 3 bases of the junction unmatched. CDR1 and CDR2 (germline): SQVTM, ANQGSEA. This CDR3 is CSVVWGGETQYF. CDR3 sequence (DNA): TGCAGCGTTGTTTGGGGGGGAGAGACCCAGTACTTC. The full variable domain, completed using reference TRBV29-1 and TRBJ2-5, is SAVISQKPSRDICQRGTSLTIQCQVDSQVTMMFWYRQQPGQSLTLIATANQGSEATYESGFVIDKFPISRPNLTFSTLTVSNMSPEDSSIYLCSVVWGGETQYFGPGTRLLVL.

This sequence joins TRBV9 and TRBJ2-7; TRBD1 aligns across 9 bases. Germline V gene sequence: CDR1 SGDLS, CDR2 YYNGEE. CDR3 size: 16 residues. Trimming took 4 bases from V and 2 from J; bases not matched to a gene: 10. CDR3 protein: CASSTTGGAIAYEQYF. The CDR3, as DNA: TGTGCCAGCAGCACCACAGGGGGCGCGATCGCCTACGAGCAGTACTTC.

A remark on this clone: A junction end diverges from the germline sequence, so it may reflect a read error. Other nucleotide sequences in the sample specify the same CDR3. This rearrangement joins TRBV12-3 or TRBV12-4 to TRBJ2-7; the D gene is possibly TRBD1 (6 bases). The CDR3 extends over 13 amino acids. The CDR3, as DNA: TGCGCCAGCAGTTCCCCGACAGGCTACGAGCAGTACTTC. Protein: CASSSPTGYEQYF.

The gene calls are TRBV19 and TRBJ1-1, with 7 nucleotides matching TRBD1. The length of the CDR3 is 15 residues. CDR1 and CDR2 (germline): LNHDA, SQIVND (reference sequence). V lost 5 bases, J lost 1 base, and 7 bases stayed unmatched. As DNA, the CDR3 is TGTGCCAGTAGTCTCCGGACAGGTTGGAACACTGAAGCTTTCTTT. This translates into CASSLRTGWNTEAFF.

This clone was found once. This rearrangement joins TRBV3-1 (or the pseudogene TRBV3-2) to TRBJ2-7, with 9 bases fitting TRBD2. The V gene end was trimmed by 1 base and the J gene end by 7 bases; junction bases not matched to a gene: 5. The CDR3 is made up of 14 amino acids. Germline values: CDR1 LGHDT, CDR2 YNNKEL (reference sequence). CDR3: CASSQGGRAKEQYF. Written as DNA, the CDR3 is TGTGCCAGCAGCCAAGGCGGGAGGGCCAAAGAGCAGTACTTC.

The rearrangement uses TRBV9 and TRBJ2-5, with 10 bases matching TRBD2. Germline V lookup: CDR1 SGDLS, CDR2 YYNGEE. V dropped 0 bases and J dropped 5; count of bases not matched to a gene: 7. The CDR3 covers 16 residues. The CDR3 sequence: CASSVGQRGGYETQYF. CDR3 DNA: TGTGCCAGCAGCGTAGGGCAGCGGGGGGGCTATGAGACCCAGTACTTC.

V is TRBV9 and J is TRBJ2-1; perhaps TRBD1 as D (6 bases). CDR3 length equals 16 residues. Looked up from germline, CDR1 is SGDLS and CDR2 is YYNGEE. Trimming removed 4 bases from V and 4 bases from J, with 18 bases in between. CDR3 residues: CASSRSGQGPYNEQFF. For the CDR3, the DNA is TGTGCCAGCAGCCGTTCAGGGCAGGGGCCTTACAATGAGCAGTTCTTC.

The V gene is TRBV12-5, the J gene TRBJ1-5, with TRBD1 matching 9 bases. Per germline, CDR1 LGHNT and CDR2 FRNRAP. This CDR3 has 18 residues. J was trimmed by 0 bases and V by 2 bases; bases with no gene match: 8. In nucleotides, the CDR3 is TGTGCTAGTGGTTTGATAGGACAGGGGCCTTATAGCAATCAGCCCCAGCATTTT. This sequence encodes CASGLIGQGPYSNQPQHF.

The chain has TRBV6-5 and TRBJ1-1; D remains unclear. This CDR3 is 13 amino acids long. Germline CDR1 and CDR2: MNHEY and SVGAGI. Trimming took 7 bases from V and 0 from J, leaving 9 bases between them. This CDR3 reads CASKKTMNTEAFF. Written as DNA, the CDR3 is TGTGCCAGCAAGAAGACTATGAACACTGAAGCTTTCTTT.

This chain connects TRBV5-6 to TRBJ1-2; 8 bases line up with TRBD1. J lost 5 bases, V lost 2 bases, and 11 bases had no gene match. Germline CDR1 SGHDT, CDR2 YYEEEE. This CDR3 comprises 16 residues. The CDR3 nucleotides read TGTGCCAGCAGCTTAGGATCTTGGACAGGGCCTTATGGCTACACCTTC. Its protein product is CASSLGSWTGPYGYTF.